Below are 15 T cell receptor beta chains sequenced from a single sample in a study of shared clonotypes between healthy human individuals. Profiled with immunoSEQ multiplex PCR; TCRdb holds only in-frame clones, not every one. This table has about 2.3 million clones, 80% to 95% appearing once. The sample comprised naive CD4+ T cells from PBMCs. Described subset: CD45RA+ positively selected. These receptors were taken from a man aged 18 to 30 in good health. Some clones in this sample may be carry-over from other donors' samples.

This clone showed up just a few times. The CDR3 nucleotides read TGTGCCAGCAGTGGGAGTCCCTACGAGCAGTACTTC. This sequence encodes CASSGSPYEQYF. This sequence joins TRBV2 and TRBJ2-7; no firm D call. The CDR3 is made up of 12 amino acids. Germline V lookup: CDR1 SNHLY, CDR2 FYNNEI. The V and J ends lost 4 bases and 2 bases respectively, with 6 bases between them.

The rearrangement joins TRBV28 to TRBJ1-1, with D hard to call. Trimming left V 6 bases short and J 1 base short, with 9 bases between. CDR1 and CDR2 from the germline V gene are MDHEN and SYDVKM. The CDR3 consists of 13 residues. The CDR3 nucleotides read TGTGCCAGCAGACACACAACGAACACTGAAGCTTTCTTT. As protein: CASRHTTNTEAFF.

The chain couples TRBV11-2 to TRBJ1-1; no clear D gene. The germline gives CDR1 SGHAT, CDR2 FQNNGV. The germline V and J ends were trimmed by 5 bases and 1 base, with 8 bases remaining between them. The CDR3 runs to 13 residues. DNA of the CDR3: TGTGCCAGCAGCGGTGAGTCGAACACTGAAGCTTTCTTT. Its protein product is CASSGESNTEAFF.

The rearrangement links TRBV29-1 to TRBJ2-7; TRBD1 agrees at 10 bases. Trimming at V came to 2 bases and at J to 7 bases, leaving 8 bases not matched to a gene. Germline V gene sequence: CDR1 SQVTM, CDR2 ANQGSEA. This CDR3 has 14 residues. CDR3 residues: CSVEKGQGSGEQYF. In DNA, the CDR3 is TGCAGCGTTGAAAAGGGACAGGGGTCTGGGGAGCAGTACTTC.

The V gene is TRBV11-2, the J gene TRBJ2-2; 7 nucleotides align to TRBD1. The V gene's germline CDR1 is SGHAT and CDR2 FQNNGV. The CDR3 extends over 16 amino acids. Losses at the gene ends were 3 bases for V and 1 base for J; bases not matched to a gene: 5. CDR3 DNA sequence: TGTGCCAGCAGCTTCTCCGGGACAGTGAACACCGGGGAGCTGTTTTTT. As protein: CASSFSGTVNTGELFF.

The V gene is TRBV5-5, the J gene TRBJ1-3; D is unresolved. The CDR3 runs to 13 residues. Between the trimmed V and J ends, which lost 4 bases and 7 bases, there was a span of 12 bases. Germline assignment: CDR1 SGHKS and CDR2 YYEKEE (reference sequence). This CDR3 reads CASSPFGSNTIYF. DNA for the CDR3: TGTGCCAGCAGCCCCTTTGGGTCGAACACCATATATTTT.

The chain is built from TRBV19 and TRBJ1-1; maybe TRBD1 (5 bases). The CDR3 length is 17 residues. Deletions cut 5 bases from V and 1 base from J, with 20 bases between. The V gene's germline CDR1 is LNHDA and CDR2 SQIVND (reference sequence). The chain's CDR3 is CASSLGPAQGPNTEAFF. CDR3 nucleotide sequence: TGTGCCAGTAGTCTGGGACCCGCGCAGGGCCCGAACACTGAAGCTTTCTTT. The whole variable domain, filled in from reference TRBV19 and TRBJ1-1, reads DGGITQSPKYLFRKEGQNVTLSCEQNLNHDAMYWYRQDPGQGLRLIYYSQIVNDFQKGDIAEGYSVSREKKESFPLTVTSAQKNPTAFYLCASSLGPAQGPNTEAFFGQGTRLTVV.

The V call is TRBV2, the J call TRBJ1-5; no definite D call. Trimming removed 8 bases at V and 4 bases at J, with 12 bases between. The germline V gene has CDR1 SNHLY and CDR2 FYNNEI. The CDR3 contains 13 residues. DNA for the CDR3: TGTGCCAGCGGTCCAAGGGAGAATCAGCCCCAGCATTTT. Its protein product is CASGPRENQPQHF.

The J gene is TRBJ2-5, the V gene TRBV29-1, with D perhaps matching TRBD2 (6 bases). The CDR3 contains 13 residues. Germline values: CDR1 SQVTM, CDR2 ANQGSEA. V shed 7 bases and J shed 4 bases, with 16 bases lying between them. In nucleotides, the CDR3 is TGCAGCGCTGCGTTGGGGGGAGTAGAGACCCAGTACTTC. Protein: CSAALGGVETQYF.

The genes are TRBV28 and TRBJ2-7; 8 bases are shared with TRBD2. Germline CDR1 reads MDHEN; CDR2 reads SYDVKM. The trim removed 1 base at V and 0 bases at J, leaving 5 bases unmatched. CDR3 length: 16 residues. CDR3 residues: CASSLFPSGSSYEQYF. The CDR3 nucleotides read TGTGCCAGCAGTTTATTTCCCAGCGGGAGCTCCTACGAGCAGTACTTC.

The V and J genes are TRBV18 and TRBJ2-1; no clear D. CDR1 and CDR2 from the germline V gene are KGHSH and LQKENI. V was clipped by 6 bases and J by 8 bases, with 17 bases between them. The CDR3 contains 14 residues. The CDR3 DNA reads TGTGCCAGCTCTCTTAAGACTGGTTATCATGAGCAGTTCTTC. Its translation is CASSLKTGYHEQFF.

Remarks on this clone: Distinct nucleotide sequences in the sample also encode this CDR3. DNA of the CDR3: TGTGCCAGCAGACAGGGCACCTACGAGCAGTACTTC. Translating it yields CASRQGTYEQYF. J is TRBJ2-7 and V is TRBV6-5; D is possibly TRBD1 (6 bases). V dropped 6 bases and J dropped 2 bases, with 8 bases sitting between them. Germline loops: CDR1 MNHEY, CDR2 SVGAGI. This CDR3 region has 12 residues.

This sequence joins TRBV9 and TRBJ1-3; D unresolved. V lost 4 bases and J 2 bases, leaving 10 bases between the germline ends. Germline V CDR1 and CDR2: SGDLS, YYNGEE. This CDR3 region has 14 residues. The CDR3: CASSLEGPGNTIYF. DNA for the CDR3: TGTGCCAGCAGCCTCGAGGGCCCTGGAAACACCATATATTTT.

The chain employs TRBV11-2 and TRBJ1-2, with D unresolved. The CDR3 has 13 amino acids. Germline CDR1 is SGHAT and CDR2 is FQNNGV. Deletions cut 5 bases from V and 4 bases from J, with 11 bases between. The chain's CDR3 is CASSTDASYGYTF. The DNA for the CDR3 is TGTGCCAGCAGCACCGACGCCAGCTATGGCTACACCTTC.

The chain employs TRBV29-1 and TRBJ2-1; D is perhaps TRBD2 (6 bases). The V gene's germline CDR1 is SQVTM and CDR2 ANQGSEA. V was clipped by 2 bases and J by 2 bases, with 13 bases between them. This CDR3 contains 15 residues. CDR3 protein: CSVEPSVGPYNEQFF. CDR3 coding DNA: TGCAGCGTTGAACCTAGCGTCGGACCCTACAATGAGCAGTTCTTC.